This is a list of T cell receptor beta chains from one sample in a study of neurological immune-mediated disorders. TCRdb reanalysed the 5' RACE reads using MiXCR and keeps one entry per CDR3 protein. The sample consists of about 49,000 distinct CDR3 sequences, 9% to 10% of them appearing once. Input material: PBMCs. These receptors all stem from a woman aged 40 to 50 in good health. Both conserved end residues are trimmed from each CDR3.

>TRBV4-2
ASSQAMGTMGEQF
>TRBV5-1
ASSLIGARGYT
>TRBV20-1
SADGSGRMPGELF
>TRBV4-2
ASSPFSGTYKPNTEAF
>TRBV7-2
ASSPRSVGGNTIY
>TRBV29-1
SVPTGRGYEQY
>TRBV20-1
SASFYTGELF
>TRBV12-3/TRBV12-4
ASSPPRDSDTGELF
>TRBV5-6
ASSLLAGGRTQY
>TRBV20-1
SAGAGTGPLETQY
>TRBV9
ASSAEGRMNTEAF
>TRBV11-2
ASSPLGDTQY
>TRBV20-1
SARGGSYGYT
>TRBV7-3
ASSLEGLYTDTQY
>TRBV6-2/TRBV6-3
ASSYGGRSNTQY
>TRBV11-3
ASSPGQGVRNEQF
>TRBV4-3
ASNQGQGPFGY
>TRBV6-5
ASSYDYNSGANVLT
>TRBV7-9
ASSPLRDTNNEQF
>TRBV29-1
SVEGNERGRHEQY
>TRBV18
ASSPRTASYQETQY
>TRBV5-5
ASSSQGAGELF
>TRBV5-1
ASSQTPGGAGEKLF